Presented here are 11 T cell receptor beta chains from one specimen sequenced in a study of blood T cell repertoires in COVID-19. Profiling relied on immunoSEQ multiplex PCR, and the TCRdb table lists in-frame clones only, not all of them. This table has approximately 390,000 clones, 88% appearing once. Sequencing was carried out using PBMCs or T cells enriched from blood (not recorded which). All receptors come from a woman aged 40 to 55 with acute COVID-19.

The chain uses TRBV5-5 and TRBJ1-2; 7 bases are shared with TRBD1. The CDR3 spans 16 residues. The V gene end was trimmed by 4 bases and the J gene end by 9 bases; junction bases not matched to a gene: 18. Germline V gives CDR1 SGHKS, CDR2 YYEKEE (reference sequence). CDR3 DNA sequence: TGTGCCAGCAGCATCCCAAGAGGTGGGACAGCCCTGAGCTACACCTTC. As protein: CASSIPRGGTALSYTF.

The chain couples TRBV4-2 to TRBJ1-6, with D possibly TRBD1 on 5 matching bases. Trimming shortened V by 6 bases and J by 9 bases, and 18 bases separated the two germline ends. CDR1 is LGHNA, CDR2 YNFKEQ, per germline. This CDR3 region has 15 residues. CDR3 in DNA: TGTGCCAGCAGTACCACAAGGCAGGGCGGTTCACCCCTCCACTTT. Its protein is CASSTTRQGGSPLHF.

CDR3 DNA: TGCGCCAGCAGCCAAGATCCTGGGCCGGGGGAAAAACTGTTTTTT. The encoded protein is CASSQDPGPGEKLFF. The rearrangement joins TRBV4-1 to TRBJ1-4; no firm D call. The V gene's germline CDR1 is MGHRA and CDR2 YSYEKL. This CDR3 is built from 15 residues. The V end was cut by 0 bases, the J end by 8 bases, with 13 bases between.

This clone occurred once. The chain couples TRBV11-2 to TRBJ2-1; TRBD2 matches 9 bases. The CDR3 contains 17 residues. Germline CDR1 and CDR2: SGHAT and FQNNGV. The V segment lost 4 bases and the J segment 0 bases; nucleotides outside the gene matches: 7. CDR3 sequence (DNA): TGTGCCAGCAGCTGGCCAGCGGGGGGTCTCTCCTACAATGAGCAGTTCTTC. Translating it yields CASSWPAGGLSYNEQFF. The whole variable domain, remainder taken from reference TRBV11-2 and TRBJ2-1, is EAGVAQSPRYKIIEKRQSVAFWCNPISGHATLYWYQQILGQGPKLLIQFQNNGVVDDSQLPKDRFSAERLKGVDSTLKIQPAKLEDSAVYLCASSWPAGGLSYNEQFFGPGTRLTVL.

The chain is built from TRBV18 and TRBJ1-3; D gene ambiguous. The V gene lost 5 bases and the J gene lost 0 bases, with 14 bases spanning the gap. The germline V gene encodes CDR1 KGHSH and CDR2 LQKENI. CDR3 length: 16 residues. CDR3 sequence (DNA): TGTGCCAGCTCAGGAACGGGAGAATCCTCTGGAAACACCATATATTTT. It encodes CASSGTGESSGNTIYF.

The DNA for the CDR3 is TGTGCCAGCAGTTACACTTACAGGGGGGGGCTCTATGGCTACACCTTC. This gives the protein CASSYTYRGGLYGYTF. The chain combines TRBV6-5 with TRBJ1-2; 8 nucleotides align to TRBD1. Germline V lookup: CDR1 MNHEY, CDR2 SVGAGI. J gave up 4 bases and V 2 bases, and 9 bases lay outside the gene matches. The CDR3 is made up of 16 amino acids.

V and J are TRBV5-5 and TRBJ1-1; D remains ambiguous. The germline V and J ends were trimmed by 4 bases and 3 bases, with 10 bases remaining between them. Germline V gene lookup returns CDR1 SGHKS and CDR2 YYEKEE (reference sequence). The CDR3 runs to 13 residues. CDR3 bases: TGTGCCAGCAGCCTGGCTGCGTACACTGAAGCTTTCTTT. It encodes CASSLAAYTEAFF.

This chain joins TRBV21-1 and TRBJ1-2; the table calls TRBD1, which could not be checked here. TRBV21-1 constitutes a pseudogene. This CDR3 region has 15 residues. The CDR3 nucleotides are TGTGCCATCCTCCCGACAGGGGGCTTTAGCTATGGCTACACCTTC. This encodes CAILPTGGFSYGYTF.

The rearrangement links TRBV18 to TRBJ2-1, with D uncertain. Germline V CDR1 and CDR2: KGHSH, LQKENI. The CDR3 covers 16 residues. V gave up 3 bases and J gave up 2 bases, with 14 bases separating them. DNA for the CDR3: TGTGCCAGCTCACCCACAGCCGACCAAACCTACAATGAGCAGTTCTTC. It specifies CASSPTADQTYNEQFF.

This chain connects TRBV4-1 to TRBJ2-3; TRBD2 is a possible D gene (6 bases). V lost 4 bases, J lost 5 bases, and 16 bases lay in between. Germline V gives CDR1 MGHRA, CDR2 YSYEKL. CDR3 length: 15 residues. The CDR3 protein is CASSPLAPNGDTQYF. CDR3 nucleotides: TGCGCCAGCAGCCCTCTAGCGCCCAATGGAGATACGCAGTATTTT.

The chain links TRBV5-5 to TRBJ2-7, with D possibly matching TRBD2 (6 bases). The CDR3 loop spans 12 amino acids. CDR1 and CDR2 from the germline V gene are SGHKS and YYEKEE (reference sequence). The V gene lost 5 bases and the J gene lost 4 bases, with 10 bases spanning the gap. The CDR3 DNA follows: TGTGCCAGCAGGGGACTCACATACGAGCAGTACTTC. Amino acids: CASRGLTYEQYF.